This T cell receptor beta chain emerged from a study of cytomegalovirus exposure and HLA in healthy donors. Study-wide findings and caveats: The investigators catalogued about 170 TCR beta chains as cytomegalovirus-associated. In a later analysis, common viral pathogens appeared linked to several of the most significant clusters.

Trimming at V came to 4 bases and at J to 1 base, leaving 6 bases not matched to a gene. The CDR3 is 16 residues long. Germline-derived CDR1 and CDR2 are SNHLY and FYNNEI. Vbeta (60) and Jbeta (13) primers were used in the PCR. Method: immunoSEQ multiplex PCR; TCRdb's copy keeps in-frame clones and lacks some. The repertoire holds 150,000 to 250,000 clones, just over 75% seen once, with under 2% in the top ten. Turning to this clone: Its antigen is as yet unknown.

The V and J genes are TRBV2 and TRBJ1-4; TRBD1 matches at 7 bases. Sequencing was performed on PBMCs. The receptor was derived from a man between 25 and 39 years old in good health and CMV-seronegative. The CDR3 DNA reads TGTGCCAGCAGTGCGTACAGGGGATTAACTAATGAAAAACTGTTTTTT. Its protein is CASSAYRGLTNEKLFF.